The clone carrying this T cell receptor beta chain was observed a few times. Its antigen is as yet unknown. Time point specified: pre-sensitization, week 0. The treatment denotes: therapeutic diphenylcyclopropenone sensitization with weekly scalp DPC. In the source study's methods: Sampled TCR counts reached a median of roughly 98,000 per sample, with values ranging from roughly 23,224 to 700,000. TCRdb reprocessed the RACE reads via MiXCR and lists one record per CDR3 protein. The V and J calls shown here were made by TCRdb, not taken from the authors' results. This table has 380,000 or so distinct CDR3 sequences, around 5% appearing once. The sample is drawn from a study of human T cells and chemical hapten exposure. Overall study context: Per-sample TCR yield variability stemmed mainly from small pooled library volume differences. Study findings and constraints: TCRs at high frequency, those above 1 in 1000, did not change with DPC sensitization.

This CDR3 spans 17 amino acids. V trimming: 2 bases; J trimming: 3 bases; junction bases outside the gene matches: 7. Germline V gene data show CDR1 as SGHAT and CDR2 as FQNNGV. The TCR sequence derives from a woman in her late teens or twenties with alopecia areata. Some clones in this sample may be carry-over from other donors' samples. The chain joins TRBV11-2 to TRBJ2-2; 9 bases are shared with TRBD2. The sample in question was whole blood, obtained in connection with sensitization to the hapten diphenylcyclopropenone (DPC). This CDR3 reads CASSLWTSAGYTGELFF. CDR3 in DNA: TGTGCCAGCAGCTTATGGACTAGCGCGGGCTACACCGGGGAGCTGTTTTTT.